The T cell receptor beta chain described here comes from a study of blood T cell repertoires in COVID-19. Germline V gene sequence: CDR1 MDHEN, CDR2 SYDVKM. The junction had 12 bases not matched to a gene; V was cut back by 6 bases and J by 2 bases. The CDR3 contains 18 residues. The repertoire was sequenced with immunoSEQ multiplex PCR; TCRdb's copy has only in-frame clones and lacks some. The data show around 55,000 clones, with approximately 85% seen just once and roughly 13% held by the top ten. In its sample, this clone was seen once. The J gene is TRBJ2-6, the V gene TRBV28, with 8 bases aligning to TRBD1. The sample was peripheral blood. The origin of this receptor is a human donor in a cohort sampled during active COVID-19. The CDR3 bases are TGTGCCAGCAGAAGACCGGGACAGGTTTATGCTGGGGCCAACGTCCTGACTTTC. Its protein is CASRRPGQVYAGANVLTF.